Below are 25 T cell receptor beta chains sequenced from a single sample in a study of blood T cell repertoires in COVID-19. This table comes from immunoSEQ multiplex PCR, and its TCRdb copy is limited to in-frame clones, with some not included. The data hold 60,000 to 70,000 clones, with roughly 85% observed a single time. What was sequenced was peripheral blood. All receptors derive from a man older than 75 with acute or convalescent COVID-19.

The V gene is TRBV6-5, the J gene TRBJ1-2, with 9 bases that match TRBD1. Germline loops: CDR1 MNHEY, CDR2 SVGAGI. The CDR3 consists of 14 residues. The ends lost 0 bases at V and 8 bases at J; junction bases unmatched: 4. CDR3 amino acids: CASSYSGQGRGYTF. Here the CDR3 DNA reads TGTGCCAGCAGTTACTCGGGACAGGGAAGAGGCTACACCTTC.

The count of this clone is one. The chain links TRBV2 to TRBJ1-3, with D perhaps TRBD1 (5 bases). The CDR3 spans 17 residues. Germline values: CDR1 SNHLY, CDR2 FYNNEI. Trimming removed 6 bases from V and 0 bases from J, with 18 bases in between. The CDR3: CASRMGRQLSSGNTIYF. CDR3 in DNA: TGTGCCAGCAGGATGGGTAGACAGCTTAGCTCTGGAAACACCATATATTTT.

This clone was seen just once. This rearrangement joins TRBV5-6 to TRBJ2-2; D is possibly TRBD2 (5 bases). CDR3 length: 13 residues. The V and J ends lost 4 bases and 9 bases respectively, with 13 bases between them. CDR1 SGHDT and CDR2 YYEEEE come from the germline V gene. This chain's CDR3 is CASSLAAGRELFF. In nucleotides, the CDR3 is TGTGCCAGCAGCCTCGCCGCCGGGAGGGAGCTGTTTTTT.

The chain links TRBV7-9 to TRBJ2-3; D may be TRBD2 (6 bases). The CDR3 contains 15 residues. Per the germline V gene, CDR1 is SEHNR and CDR2 is FQNEAQ (reference sequence). Trimming left V 7 bases short and J 0 bases short, with 14 bases between. This CDR3 reads CASTPGTPSTDTQYF. The DNA for the CDR3 is TGTGCCAGCACTCCCGGGACTCCTAGCACAGATACGCAGTATTTT.

The chain carries TRBV28 and TRBJ1-2; 8 bases line up with TRBD1. Germline CDR1 and CDR2: MDHEN and SYDVKM. Trimming took 5 bases from V and 7 from J; bases not matched to a gene: 9. The CDR3 totals 14 residues. CDR3 residues: CASSGTGTGPGYTF. DNA of the CDR3: TGTGCCAGCAGTGGGACCGGGACAGGACCTGGCTACACCTTC.

This clone has just a few counts. The DNA for the CDR3 is TGTGCCAGCAGCTCCGCCGGGACTAGCGGCTACGAGCAGTACTTC. Protein: CASSSAGTSGYEQYF. This chain uses TRBV9 with TRBJ2-7; 11 bases fit TRBD2. Unmatched junction bases numbered 6, after V lost 4 bases and J lost 3 bases. The CDR3 has 15 residues. Per the germline V gene, CDR1 is SGDLS and CDR2 is YYNGEE.

This clone is classed as medium-sized. The chain links TRBV10-3 to TRBJ2-7; D may be TRBD1 (5 bases). V dropped 3 bases and J dropped 3 bases, with 9 bases sitting between them. The CDR3 has 13 amino acids. Germline V lookup: CDR1 ENHRY, CDR2 SYGVKD. The CDR3, as DNA: TGTGCCATCAGTGAAAACAGGAACTACGAGCAGTACTTC. Its translation is CAISENRNYEQYF.

The chain carries TRBV19 and TRBJ1-1; 8 bases line up with TRBD1. Germline V lookup: CDR1 LNHDA, CDR2 SQIVND (reference sequence). The V and J ends lost 1 base and 7 bases, in that order; junction bases with no gene match: 2. The CDR3 runs 13 residues. The CDR3 coding sequence is TGTGCCAGTAGTATAGCCAGGGGGCTTGAAGCTTTCTTT. It codes for CASSIARGLEAFF. Variable domain in full (rest from reference TRBV19 and TRBJ1-1): DGGITQSPKYLFRKEGQNVTLSCEQNLNHDAMYWYRQDPGQGLRLIYYSQIVNDFQKGDIAEGYSVSREKKESFPLTVTSAQKNPTAFYLCASSIARGLEAFFGQGTRLTVV.

The V gene is TRBV15, the J gene TRBJ1-2; D uncertain. The V gene's germline CDR1 is LNHNV and CDR2 YYDKDF (reference sequence). There are 16 residues in the CDR3. Trimming stripped 1 base from V and 3 bases from J, with 15 bases between. Here the CDR3 DNA reads TGTGCCACCAGCAGAGGGGCGCCCGGCATGGACTATGGCTACACCTTC. It codes for CATSRGAPGMDYGYTF.

The chain links TRBV5-4 to TRBJ2-7; 7 bases fit TRBD1. The length of the CDR3 is 13 residues. V dropped 10 bases and J dropped 2; count of bases not matched to a gene: 9. Germline V gives CDR1 SGHNT, CDR2 YYREEE (reference sequence). The CDR3 DNA follows: TGTGCCGGATCCTACAGGGGCGCCTACGAGCAGTACTTC. It is translated as CAGSYRGAYEQYF. Together with reference TRBV5-4 and TRBJ2-7, the CDR3 gives the full variable domain: ETGVTQSPTHLIKTRGQQVTLRCSSQSGHNTVSWYQQALGQGPQFIFQYYREEENGRGNFPPRFSGLQFPNYSSELNVNALELDDSALYLCAGSYRGAYEQYFGPGTRLTVT.

The chain recombines TRBV5-4 with TRBJ1-2; D not resolved. The CDR3 extends over 14 amino acids. V lost 2 bases and J lost 9, with 17 bases in between. Germline CDR1 reads SGHNT; CDR2 reads YYREEE (reference sequence). The DNA for the CDR3 is TGTGCCAGCAGCTTAGAGTCTACCAATCCGAGCTACACCTTC. Its protein product is CASSLESTNPSYTF.

The chain joins TRBV5-1 to TRBJ1-2; no clear D gene. This CDR3 contains 14 residues. The ends were cut back, 1 base at V and 4 bases at J, with 11 bases in the middle. Looked up from germline, CDR1 is SGHRS and CDR2 is YFSETQ. This chain's CDR3 is CASSLSRVGYGYTF. CDR3 coding DNA: TGCGCCAGCAGCTTGTCGAGGGTGGGCTATGGCTACACCTTC.

In nucleotides, the CDR3 is TGTGCCAGCAGTGAGATCCGGGGGGGGGTTAATTCACCCCTCCACTTT. It is translated as CASSEIRGGVNSPLHF. The chain employs TRBV25-1 and TRBJ1-6; D possibly corresponds to TRBD1 (5 bases). The CDR3 is 16 amino acids. The germline gives CDR1 MGHDK, CDR2 SYGVNS. V lost 3 bases and J 6 bases, leaving 15 bases between the germline ends.

The chain links TRBV5-1 to TRBJ2-3; tentatively, D is TRBD2 (6 bases). This CDR3 is 16 amino acids long. V was cut by 2 bases and J by 1 base, with 14 bases left in between. Germline loops: CDR1 SGHRS, CDR2 YFSETQ. In DNA form, the CDR3 reads TGCGCCAGCAGCTTTACCTCCACTAGCCGCACAGATACGCAGTATTTT. Translated, it gives CASSFTSTSRTDTQYF. Combining the CDR3 with reference TRBV5-1 and TRBJ2-3 gives the whole variable domain KAGVTQTPRYLIKTRGQQVTLSCSPISGHRSVSWYQQTPGQGLQFLFEYFSETQRNKGNFPGRFSGRQFSNSRSEMNVSTLELGDSALYLCASSFTSTSRTDTQYFGPGTRLTVL.

This sequence joins TRBV9 and TRBJ2-3; 7 nucleotides line up with TRBD2. The germline V gene encodes CDR1 SGDLS and CDR2 YYNGEE. The CDR3 contains 12 residues. J was trimmed by 6 bases and V by 3 bases; bases with no gene match: 1. The CDR3 nucleotides are TGTGCCAGCAGCGGGGAGGGGGATACGCAGTATTTT. Its translation: CASSGEGDTQYF.

This rearrangement joins TRBV12-3 or TRBV12-4 to TRBJ1-5; 7 nucleotides agree with TRBD1. The CDR3 consists of 13 residues. With 5 bases clipped from V and 8 bases from J, the junction kept 6 bases outside the gene matches. The CDR3 region is CASSPRQGEPQHF. The CDR3 nucleotides are TGTGCCAGCAGTCCCAGACAGGGTGAGCCCCAGCATTTT.

This chain links TRBV20-1 with TRBJ1-1, with TRBD1 matching over 12 bases. Germline V gene data show CDR1 as DFQATT and CDR2 as SNEGSKA (reference sequence). With 3 bases clipped from V and 8 bases from J, the junction kept 7 bases outside the gene matches. This CDR3 has 14 amino acids. The CDR3 sequence: CSASGGQGAGEAFF. The CDR3 DNA reads as TGCAGTGCTAGTGGGGGACAGGGGGCTGGCGAAGCTTTCTTT.

The rearrangement uses TRBV30 and TRBJ2-1; D is perhaps TRBD2 (5 bases). The germline CDR1 and CDR2 sequences are GTSNPN and SVGIG (reference sequence). Trimming shortened V by 2 bases and J by 5 bases, and 13 bases separated the two germline ends. The CDR3 runs 14 residues. The CDR3 DNA sequence: TGTGCCTGGAGTCCCGGACTGCCTCACAATGAGCAGTTCTTC. Protein product: CAWSPGLPHNEQFF.

This clone was counted only a few times. This chain connects TRBV30 to TRBJ1-2; D unclear. The germline CDR1 and CDR2 sequences are GTSNPN and SVGIG (reference sequence). V lost 2 bases and J lost 4, with 8 bases in between. The CDR3 spans 12 residues. CDR3 loop: CAWSPGFYGYTF. CDR3 bases: TGTGCCTGGAGTCCCGGGTTCTATGGCTACACCTTC.

A few counts support this clone. V gene TRBV3-1 (or the pseudogene TRBV3-2) combines with J gene TRBJ2-3; D is unresolved. Germline V gene lookup returns CDR1 LGHDT and CDR2 YNNKEL (reference sequence). The CDR3 is 13 amino acids. The V end lost 7 bases, the J end lost 0 bases, and 8 bases lay between the germline ends. In nucleotides, the CDR3 is TGTGCCAGCACCTTCCAGAGCACAGATACGCAGTATTTT. Translated: CASTFQSTDTQYF.

V gene TRBV6-2 or TRBV6-3 combines with J gene TRBJ2-2; 8 bases map to TRBD1. Germline V gene data show CDR1 as MNHEY and CDR2 as SVGEGT. V gave up 2 bases and J gave up 6 bases; unmatched junction bases: 8. This CDR3 spans 16 amino acids. CDR3 sequence: CASSYRRTGSPGELFF. The CDR3 DNA sequence: TGTGCCAGCAGTTACCGCAGGACAGGGTCTCCCGGGGAGCTGTTTTTT.

The chain recombines TRBV30 with TRBJ1-5; D remains unclear. Between the trimmed V and J ends, which lost 5 bases and 6 bases, there was a span of 14 bases. CDR3 size: 13 residues. The V gene's germline CDR1 is GTSNPN and CDR2 SVGIG (reference sequence). CDR3: CAWSGSSSQPQHF. CDR3 DNA sequence: TGTGCCTGGTCCGGGTCCAGTAGTCAGCCCCAGCATTTT.

This chain joins TRBV4-1 and TRBJ2-1, with 14 bases that match TRBD2. V was pared by 5 bases and J by 13 bases, with 19 bases of the junction left unmatched. In germline, CDR1 is MGHRA, CDR2 YSYEKL. The CDR3 extends over 18 amino acids. CDR3 sequence reads: CASSTRLAGGPPIYFQFF. CDR3 bases: TGCGCCAGCAGCACCCGACTAGCGGGAGGGCCGCCTATCTATTTCCAGTTCTTC.

The chain combines TRBV28 with TRBJ2-1, with no clear D. CDR1 is MDHEN, CDR2 SYDVKM, per germline. With 6 bases removed from V and 7 bases from J, the gap between germline ends came to 7 bases. The CDR3 is made up of 11 amino acids. CDR3: CASREYNEQFF. In DNA, the CDR3 is TGTGCCAGCAGAGAGTATAATGAGCAGTTCTTC. Together with reference TRBV28 and TRBJ2-1, the CDR3 gives the full variable domain: DVKVTQSSRYLVKRTGEKVFLECVQDMDHENMFWYRQDPGLGLRLIYFSYDVKMKEKGDIPEGYSVSREKKERFSLILESASTNQTSMYLCASREYNEQFFGPGTRLTVL.

This chain uses TRBV15 with TRBJ1-2, with 8 bases identical to TRBD1. The CDR3 runs 13 residues. J gave up 7 bases and V 0 bases, and 1 base lay outside the gene matches. Per the germline V gene, CDR1 is LNHNV and CDR2 is YYDKDF (reference sequence). CDR3 residues: CATSRDTGGGYTF. DNA for the CDR3: TGTGCCACCAGCAGAGATACAGGGGGTGGCTACACCTTC. Based on the CDR3 plus reference TRBV15 and TRBJ1-2, the full variable domain is DAMVIQNPRYQVTQFGKPVTLSCSQTLNHNVMYWYQQKSSQAPKLLFHYYDKDFNNEADTPDNFQSRRPNTSFCFLDIRSPGLGDTAMYLCATSRDTGGGYTFGSGTRLTVV.